Presented here are 10 T cell receptor beta chains from one specimen sequenced in a study of shared clonotypes between healthy human individuals. Naive CD8 populations comprised CD45RO-negative cells positively selected for CCR7, excluding terminally differentiated effector memory CD45RA+ cells. Libraries were prepared by immunoSEQ multiplex PCR; TCRdb keeps only in-frame clonotypes and omits some of them. The sample gives 1.5 million to 2.5 million clones, less than 95% of which show up once; 1% to 1.5% is in the top ten. The sample was naive CD8+ T cells sorted from blood. The source of these receptors is a young man in good health.

CDR3 nucleotide sequence: TGCGCCAGCAGCCAAGACGACCGGACAGGCCTTAACTATGGCTACACCTTC. Its translation: CASSQDDRTGLNYGYTF. The chain has TRBV4-1 and TRBJ1-2; TRBD1 agrees at 7 bases. The CDR3 length is 17 residues. V shed 0 bases and J 1 base; nucleotides not matched to a gene: 8. CDR1 is MGHRA and CDR2 is YSYEKL in the germline V gene.

The chain carries TRBV6-6 and TRBJ2-7; D remains unclear. Germline-derived CDR1 and CDR2 are MNHNY and SVGAGI (reference sequence). V was trimmed by 4 bases and J by 5 bases, leaving 9 bases between them. This CDR3 spans 12 amino acids. CDR3: CASSSNANEQYF. The CDR3 coding sequence is TGTGCCAGCAGTTCGAACGCCAACGAGCAGTACTTC.

This chain links TRBV14 with TRBJ1-1, with a tentative D call TRBD1 (5 bases). The CDR3 loop spans 16 amino acids. Between the trimmed V and J ends, which lost 0 bases and 8 bases, there was a span of 19 bases. Germline V gene data show CDR1 as SGHDN and CDR2 as FVKESK. CDR3: CASSQDWVGTRKEAFF. The CDR3 nucleotides are TGTGCCAGCAGCCAAGATTGGGTAGGGACTCGAAAGGAAGCTTTCTTT.

The genes are TRBV4-3 and TRBJ2-3; weak D call: TRBD1 (7 bases). V was shortened by 2 bases and J by 5 bases, with 20 bases between the two germline ends. Looked up from germline, CDR1 is LGHNA and CDR2 is YSLEER. This CDR3 has 17 residues. CDR3 coding DNA: TGCGCCAGCAGCCAAATGGAGGGGGCGATCATGGGAGATACGCAGTATTTT. Translating gives CASSQMEGAIMGDTQYF.

The chain is built from TRBV6-1 and TRBJ1-1; tentatively, D is TRBD1 (5 bases). This CDR3 has 14 residues. V was shortened by 2 bases and J by 5 bases, with 12 bases between the two germline ends. The germline CDR1 and CDR2 sequences are MNHNS and SASEGT. The CDR3 DNA is TGTGCCAGCAGTGAATCTGGGGGGAGGACTGAAGCTTTCTTT. As protein: CASSESGGRTEAFF.

The chain joins TRBV18 to TRBJ1-1; maybe TRBD1 (5 bases). Trimming took off 6 bases at V and 1 base at J, with 12 bases between the two ends. Germline V gene sequence: CDR1 KGHSH, CDR2 LQKENI. The length of the CDR3 is 14 residues. CDR3 sequence: CASSPIGANTEAFF. The CDR3 DNA is TGTGCCAGCTCCCCCATAGGGGCGAACACTGAAGCTTTCTTT.

The chain has TRBV19 and TRBJ2-7; D not resolved. CDR1 is LNHDA and CDR2 is SQIVND in the germline V gene (reference sequence). Trimming stripped 4 bases from V and 0 bases from J, with 7 bases between. This CDR3 comprises 13 residues. The DNA for the CDR3 is TGTGCCAGTAGTAGAACAAGCTCCTACGAGCAGTACTTC. Residues: CASSRTSSYEQYF.

Remarks on this clone: Other nucleotide sequences in the sample specify the same CDR3. The CDR3 loop is CASSQGVSYEQYF. In DNA, the CDR3 is TGCGCCAGCAGCCAGGGGGTCTCCTACGAGCAGTACTTC. The chain combines TRBV4-1 with TRBJ2-7, with D tentatively TRBD1 or TRBD2 (5 bases each). The CDR3 totals 13 residues. V was trimmed by 3 bases and J by 0 bases, leaving 6 bases between them. Per germline, CDR1 MGHRA and CDR2 YSYEKL.

This chain uses TRBV11-2 with TRBJ2-2; TRBD2 matches 7 bases. CDR1 is SGHAT, CDR2 FQNNGV, per germline. Germline trimming cut 7 bases from V and 5 bases from J; bases unmatched to any gene: 7. The CDR3 contains 14 residues. The CDR3 reads CASNWDYRTGELFF. DNA for the CDR3: TGTGCCAGCAACTGGGACTACCGAACCGGGGAGCTGTTTTTT.

This clone has a single count. The same CDR3 also results from other DNA sequences found in this sample. J is TRBJ1-1 and V is TRBV6-5, with D uncertain. V gave up 0 bases and J gave up 1 base, with 6 bases separating them. The CDR3 is made up of 14 amino acids. Germline V lookup: CDR1 MNHEY, CDR2 SVGAGI. The DNA for the CDR3 is TGTGCCAGCAGTTACTCTTCCGAGAACACTGAAGCTTTCTTT. It is translated as CASSYSSENTEAFF.